Listed below are T cell receptor beta chains from one sample, sequenced in a study of blood T cell repertoires in COVID-19. Using immunoSEQ multiplex PCR, the repertoire was profiled, and TCRdb retains in-frame clones only, with some absent. The sample lists 150,000 to 200,000 clones; more than 70% were seen once. Specimen: peripheral blood. The receptors stem from a man aged 60-69 years with acute or convalescent COVID-19. Both conserved end residues are part of each CDR3. Each record gives: V gene, D gene, clone size, J gene, CDR3 protein, CDR3 DNA. D genes are given only for firm matches. Only some rows state a clone size, as once, few, many or a class for expanded clones.

v_call: TRBV18
d_call: NA
clone_size: NA
j_call: TRBJ1-2
cdr3_aa: CASSPTSDGGAYGYTF
cdr3_nt: TGTGCCAGCTCACCTACCTCGGACGGTGGGGCCTATGGCTACACCTTC

v_call: TRBV24-1
d_call: TRBD1
clone_size: NA
j_call: TRBJ1-5
cdr3_aa: CATSDSRQGPNQPQHF
cdr3_nt: TGTGCCACCAGTGATTCGAGACAGGGACCCAATCAGCCCCAGCATTTT

v_call: TRBV7-6
d_call: TRBD2
clone_size: NA
j_call: TRBJ2-5
cdr3_aa: CASSSRGGSGVQETQYF
cdr3_nt: TGTGCCAGCAGCTCCCGAGGTGGTAGCGGGGTTCAAGAGACCCAGTACTTC

v_call: TRBV4-1
d_call: NA
clone_size: NA
j_call: TRBJ2-1
cdr3_aa: CASSQGHEQFF
cdr3_nt: TGCGCCAGCAGCCAGGGCCATGAGCAGTTCTTC

v_call: TRBV18
d_call: NA
clone_size: NA
j_call: TRBJ1-4
cdr3_aa: CASSPTVEKLFF
cdr3_nt: TGTGCCAGCTCACCAACGGTTGAAAAACTGTTTTTT

v_call: TRBV5-4
d_call: TRBD1
clone_size: once
j_call: TRBJ2-2
cdr3_aa: CASSRGQGTGELFF
cdr3_nt: TGTGCCAGCAGCCGCGGACAGGGGACCGGGGAGCTGTTTTTT

v_call: TRBV11-3
d_call: NA
clone_size: once
j_call: TRBJ1-1
cdr3_aa: CASSQEGRAEAFF
cdr3_nt: TGTGCCAGCAGCCAGGAGGGGCGGGCTGAAGCTTTCTTT

v_call: TRBV4-1
d_call: TRBD2
clone_size: once
j_call: TRBJ2-7
cdr3_aa: CASSQGAPGGEYEQYF
cdr3_nt: TGCGCCAGCAGCCAAGGGGCCCCTGGGGGGGAGTACGAGCAGTACTTC

v_call: TRBV7-6
d_call: TRBD1
clone_size: NA
j_call: TRBJ2-3
cdr3_aa: CASSRGQVKTDTQYF
cdr3_nt: TGTGCCAGCAGCCGTGGACAGGTCAAGACAGATACGCAGTATTTT

v_call: TRBV4-2
d_call: NA
clone_size: once
j_call: TRBJ2-2
cdr3_aa: CASSQDRGTYTGELFF
cdr3_nt: TGTGCCAGCAGCCAAGACCGGGGGACTTACACCGGGGAGCTGTTTTTT

v_call: TRBV11-2
d_call: NA
clone_size: NA
j_call: TRBJ2-3
cdr3_aa: CASSLNAADTQYF
cdr3_nt: TGTGCCAGCAGCTTAAATGCTGCGGATACGCAGTATTTT

v_call: TRBV29-1
d_call: TRBD1
clone_size: NA
j_call: TRBJ1-2
cdr3_aa: CSVGTGGHYGYTF
cdr3_nt: TGCAGCGTTGGGACAGGGGGCCACTATGGCTACACCTTC

v_call: TRBV6-5
d_call: NA
clone_size: NA
j_call: TRBJ1-2
cdr3_aa: CASSYGGRYTYGYTF
cdr3_nt: TGTGCCAGCAGTTACGGGGGGAGATATACCTATGGCTACACCTTC

v_call: TRBV4-1
d_call: TRBD1
clone_size: NA
j_call: TRBJ1-2
cdr3_aa: CASSQQGANYGYTF
cdr3_nt: TGCGCCAGCAGCCAACAGGGGGCTAATTATGGCTACACCTTC

v_call: TRBV5-1
d_call: NA
clone_size: NA
j_call: TRBJ1-2
cdr3_aa: CARGPTEYSNGYTF
cdr3_nt: TGCGCCAGGGGCCCCACCGAGTACAGTAATGGCTACACCTTC

v_call: TRBV20-1
d_call: NA
clone_size: NA
j_call: TRBJ1-1
cdr3_aa: CSARMSTEAFF
cdr3_nt: TGCAGTGCTAGAATGTCGACTGAAGCTTTCTTT

v_call: TRBV5-1
d_call: TRBD1
clone_size: NA
j_call: TRBJ1-1
cdr3_aa: CASSLGDRGLNTEAFF
cdr3_nt: TGCGCCAGCAGCTTGGGGGACAGGGGATTGAATACTGAAGCTTTCTTT

v_call: TRBV6-5
d_call: NA
clone_size: NA
j_call: TRBJ2-7
cdr3_aa: CASAWGRRSYEQYF
cdr3_nt: TGTGCCAGCGCATGGGGGCGAAGATCCTACGAGCAGTACTTC

v_call: TRBV19
d_call: NA
clone_size: NA
j_call: TRBJ1-2
cdr3_aa: CASSIWQQATYGYTF
cdr3_nt: TGTGCCAGTAGTATATGGCAACAGGCTACCTATGGCTACACCTTC

v_call: TRBV7-8
d_call: NA
clone_size: few
j_call: TRBJ1-1
cdr3_aa: CASSLDSMNTEAFF
cdr3_nt: TGTGCCAGCAGCTTAGACAGCATGAACACTGAAGCTTTCTTT

v_call: TRBV4-3
d_call: TRBD2
clone_size: NA
j_call: TRBJ2-3
cdr3_aa: CASSQEGRLAGAPDTQYF
cdr3_nt: TGCGCCAGCAGCCAAGAAGGACGCCTAGCGGGGGCCCCAGATACGCAGTATTTT

v_call: TRBV20-1
d_call: TRBD2
clone_size: NA
j_call: TRBJ2-7
cdr3_aa: CSASFMGTSGGLTGREQYF
cdr3_nt: TGCAGTGCTAGTTTTATGGGGACTAGCGGGGGGCTAACAGGGAGGGAGCAGTACTTC

v_call: TRBV6-1
d_call: NA
clone_size: NA
j_call: TRBJ1-1
cdr3_aa: CASSEAIYRATEAFF
cdr3_nt: TGTGCCAGCAGTGAAGCCATATACAGGGCTACTGAAGCTTTCTTT

v_call: TRBV2
d_call: TRBD1
clone_size: NA
j_call: TRBJ2-2
cdr3_aa: CASSRGQTGELFF
cdr3_nt: TGTGCCAGCAGCAGGGGGCAAACCGGGGAGCTGTTTTTT

v_call: TRBV18
d_call: TRBD1
clone_size: NA
j_call: TRBJ2-7
cdr3_aa: CASSPNRGGITSYEQYF
cdr3_nt: TGTGCCAGCTCACCAAACAGGGGTGGGATAACGTCCTACGAGCAGTACTTC

v_call: TRBV19
d_call: TRBD1
clone_size: NA
j_call: TRBJ2-1
cdr3_aa: CASSRDRVWTPAEQFF
cdr3_nt: TGTGCCAGTAGTCGGGACAGGGTATGGACCCCGGCGGAGCAGTTCTTC

v_call: TRBV4-3
d_call: TRBD1
clone_size: NA
j_call: TRBJ1-5
cdr3_aa: CASSQQGDQPQHF
cdr3_nt: TGCGCCAGCAGCCAACAGGGGGATCAGCCCCAGCATTTT

v_call: TRBV24-1
d_call: NA
clone_size: NA
j_call: TRBJ1-1
cdr3_aa: CATSPSPGGPRRTEAFF
cdr3_nt: TGTGCCACCAGTCCTAGTCCTGGAGGTCCACGGCGGACTGAAGCTTTCTTT

v_call: TRBV5-6
d_call: TRBD1
clone_size: NA
j_call: TRBJ1-2
cdr3_aa: CASSFRGLYGYTF
cdr3_nt: TGTGCCAGCAGCTTCAGGGGGCTCTATGGCTACACCTTC

v_call: TRBV6-5
d_call: TRBD2
clone_size: NA
j_call: TRBJ2-1
cdr3_aa: CASTGTSGTYNEQFF
cdr3_nt: TGTGCCAGCACCGGGACTAGCGGAACCTACAATGAGCAGTTCTTC

v_call: TRBV7-9
d_call: NA
clone_size: NA
j_call: TRBJ1-2
cdr3_aa: CASSLAETLHQYGYTF
cdr3_nt: TGTGCCAGCAGCTTAGCAGAAACCTTACACCAATATGGCTACACCTTC

v_call: TRBV7-2
d_call: NA
clone_size: NA
j_call: TRBJ2-3
cdr3_aa: CASSFSTHLRTDTQYF
cdr3_nt: TGTGCCAGCAGCTTTTCAACTCATCTCCGGACAGATACGCAGTATTTT

v_call: TRBV24-1
d_call: NA
clone_size: NA
j_call: TRBJ1-2
cdr3_aa: CATSDQGVDYGYTF
cdr3_nt: TGTGCCACCAGTGACCAGGGTGTGGACTATGGCTACACCTTC

v_call: TRBV11-3
d_call: NA
clone_size: NA
j_call: TRBJ2-2
cdr3_aa: CASSPQPPSGGGLSGELFF
cdr3_nt: TGTGCCAGCAGCCCGCAACCCCCCTCGGGGGGCGGATTGTCCGGGGAGCTGTTTTTT

v_call: TRBV19
d_call: NA
clone_size: NA
j_call: TRBJ1-1
cdr3_aa: CASSISGRGTEAFF
cdr3_nt: TGTGCCAGTAGTATAAGCGGGCGGGGGACTGAAGCTTTCTTT

v_call: TRBV27
d_call: TRBD1
clone_size: NA
j_call: TRBJ2-5
cdr3_aa: CASRRQMDRGLGETQYF
cdr3_nt: TGTGCCAGCAGACGACAAATGGACAGGGGGTTAGGGGAGACCCAGTACTTC

v_call: TRBV6-1
d_call: NA
clone_size: NA
j_call: TRBJ2-4
cdr3_aa: CASSDRRGGAKNIQYF
cdr3_nt: TGTGCCAGCAGTGATCGGAGGGGGGGAGCCAAAAACATTCAGTACTTC

v_call: TRBV19
d_call: NA
clone_size: NA
j_call: TRBJ2-5
cdr3_aa: CATSPPGWREETQYF
cdr3_nt: TGTGCCACTTCGCCCCCAGGGTGGAGGGAAGAGACCCAGTACTTC

v_call: TRBV5-1
d_call: TRBD1
clone_size: NA
j_call: TRBJ1-6
cdr3_aa: CASSPLGQHNSPLHF
cdr3_nt: TGCGCCAGCAGCCCCCTGGGACAGCATAATTCACCCCTCCACTTT

v_call: TRBV11-2
d_call: TRBD2
clone_size: once
j_call: TRBJ2-3
cdr3_aa: CASSLGEGGGRTDTQYF
cdr3_nt: TGTGCCAGCAGCTTAGGTGAGGGCGGGGGGCGCACAGATACGCAGTATTTT

v_call: TRBV19
d_call: TRBD1
clone_size: NA
j_call: TRBJ2-7
cdr3_aa: CATVNRDRGPREQYF
cdr3_nt: TGTGCCACCGTAAACCGGGACAGGGGGCCCCGGGAGCAGTACTTC

v_call: TRBV30
d_call: TRBD1
clone_size: NA
j_call: TRBJ2-2
cdr3_aa: CAWRDRSKPTGELFF
cdr3_nt: TGTGCCTGGAGGGACAGGTCTAAGCCCACCGGGGAGCTGTTTTTT

v_call: TRBV12-5
d_call: TRBD1
clone_size: NA
j_call: TRBJ1-4
cdr3_aa: CASGLAQGVRGLANEKLFF
cdr3_nt: TGTGCTAGTGGTTTGGCCCAAGGGGTCAGGGGGCTAGCTAATGAAAAACTGTTTTTT

v_call: TRBV5-8
d_call: NA
clone_size: NA
j_call: TRBJ1-5
cdr3_aa: CASSLGRVRNQPQHF
cdr3_nt: TGTGCCAGCAGCTTGGGTAGAGTGCGCAATCAGCCCCAGCATTTT

v_call: TRBV20-1
d_call: TRBD1
clone_size: NA
j_call: TRBJ2-7
cdr3_aa: CSASSDRGREQYF
cdr3_nt: TGCAGTGCTAGTTCGGACAGGGGCCGCGAGCAGTACTTC

v_call: TRBV4-1
d_call: TRBD1
clone_size: NA
j_call: TRBJ1-2
cdr3_aa: CASSQLTGTIYGYTF
cdr3_nt: TGCGCCAGCAGCCAGTTGACAGGGACAATCTATGGCTACACCTTC

v_call: TRBV7-2
d_call: NA
clone_size: NA
j_call: TRBJ2-7
cdr3_aa: CASSLRRNYEQYF
cdr3_nt: TGTGCCAGCAGCTTACGCAGAAACTACGAGCAGTACTTC

v_call: TRBV18
d_call: NA
clone_size: NA
j_call: TRBJ2-5
cdr3_aa: CASSPPFRGQETQYF
cdr3_nt: TGTGCCAGCTCACCACCGTTCCGGGGGCAAGAGACCCAGTACTTC

v_call: TRBV7-9
d_call: NA
clone_size: NA
j_call: TRBJ1-6
cdr3_aa: CASSISGSPLHF
cdr3_nt: TGTGCCAGCAGCATCAGCGGTTCACCCCTCCACTTT

v_call: TRBV9
d_call: TRBD1
clone_size: NA
j_call: TRBJ2-1
cdr3_aa: CASSLRPGQGTPNEQFF
cdr3_nt: TGTGCCAGCAGCCTCCGTCCGGGACAGGGGACTCCCAATGAGCAGTTCTTC

v_call: TRBV27
d_call: NA
clone_size: NA
j_call: TRBJ1-1
cdr3_aa: CASGRGPGVNTEAFF
cdr3_nt: TGTGCCAGCGGGAGGGGCCCCGGGGTTAACACTGAAGCTTTCTTT

v_call: TRBV5-1
d_call: NA
clone_size: NA
j_call: TRBJ1-6
cdr3_aa: CASSPTESQSNSPLHF
cdr3_nt: TGCGCCAGCAGCCCCACGGAGTCCCAAAGTAATTCACCCCTCCACTTT

v_call: TRBV5-3
d_call: TRBD1
clone_size: NA
j_call: TRBJ2-7
cdr3_aa: CARSFPGTGVVYEQYF
cdr3_nt: TGTGCCAGAAGCTTTCCCGGGACAGGGGTGGTCTACGAGCAGTACTTC

v_call: TRBV5-1
d_call: TRBD1
clone_size: NA
j_call: TRBJ1-2
cdr3_aa: CASSTDRGADYGYTF
cdr3_nt: TGCGCCAGCAGCACTGACAGGGGAGCTGACTATGGCTACACCTTC

v_call: TRBV2
d_call: NA
clone_size: NA
j_call: TRBJ1-5
cdr3_aa: CASSEGKTRHQPQHF
cdr3_nt: TGTGCCAGCAGTGAAGGAAAGACGAGGCATCAGCCCCAGCATTTT

v_call: TRBV19
d_call: TRBD1
clone_size: NA
j_call: TRBJ1-2
cdr3_aa: CASSGTGTAYGYTF
cdr3_nt: TGTGCCAGTAGTGGGACCGGGACAGCCTATGGCTACACCTTC

v_call: TRBV4-1
d_call: NA
clone_size: NA
j_call: TRBJ2-2
cdr3_aa: CASSQNRGEGGELFF
cdr3_nt: TGCGCCAGCAGCCAGAACAGGGGGGAGGGCGGGGAGCTGTTTTTT

v_call: TRBV30
d_call: NA
clone_size: once
j_call: TRBJ1-3
cdr3_aa: CAWRTQGGVLSGNTIYF
cdr3_nt: TGTGCCTGGAGGACTCAGGGCGGAGTGCTCTCTGGAAACACCATATATTTT

v_call: TRBV6-4
d_call: TRBD1
clone_size: NA
j_call: TRBJ2-2
cdr3_aa: CASRETGGTGELFF
cdr3_nt: TGTGCCAGCAGAGAGACAGGGGGCACCGGGGAGCTGTTTTTT